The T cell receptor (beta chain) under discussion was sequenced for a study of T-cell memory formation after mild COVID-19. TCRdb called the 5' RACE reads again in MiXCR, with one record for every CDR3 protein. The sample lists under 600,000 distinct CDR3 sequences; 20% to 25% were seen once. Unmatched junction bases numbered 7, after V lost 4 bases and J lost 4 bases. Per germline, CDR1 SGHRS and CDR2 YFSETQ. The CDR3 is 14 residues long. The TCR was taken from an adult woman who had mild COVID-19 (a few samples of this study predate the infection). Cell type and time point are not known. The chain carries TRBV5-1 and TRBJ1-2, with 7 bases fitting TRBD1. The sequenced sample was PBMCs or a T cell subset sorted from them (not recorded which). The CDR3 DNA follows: TGCGCCAGCAGCACGGGGACAGCCATCTATGGCTACACCTTC. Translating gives CASSTGTAIYGYTF.